These 24 T cell receptor beta chains were sequenced from one sample in a study of blood T cell repertoires in COVID-19. Data came from immunoSEQ multiplex PCR; TCRdb stores just in-frame clones and leaves some out. This sample has about 200,000 clones, with 86% found just once. The specimen was PBMCs or T cells enriched from blood (not recorded which). All receptors derive from a woman in her twenties or thirties who had been exposed to COVID-19.

This clone was detected only once. The gene calls are TRBV6-5 and TRBJ1-2; no firm D call. The CDR3 is 15 residues long. CDR1 and CDR2 (germline): MNHEY, SVGAGI. V was pared by 6 bases and J by 6 bases, with 20 bases between. In DNA form, the CDR3 reads TGTGCCAGCAGCCGCGGGTCGTTGAGATCGGATGGCTACACCTTC. Its translation is CASSRGSLRSDGYTF.

The chain recombines TRBV13 with TRBJ2-7; a possible D gene is TRBD2 (7 bases). Trimming cost V 5 bases and J 5 bases, with 16 bases left between them. CDR3 size: 14 residues. CDR1 is PRHDT and CDR2 is FYEKMQ in the germline V gene (reference sequence). CDR3 nucleotide sequence: TGTGCCAGCAGCGACCACGGGGGGCGAAACGAGCAGTACTTC. Translated, it gives CASSDHGGRNEQYF.

The V call is TRBV6-4, the J call TRBJ1-6; unclear D gene. This CDR3 has 20 residues. The ends were cut back, 0 bases at V and 0 bases at J, with 18 bases in the middle. Looked up from germline, CDR1 is MRHNA and CDR2 is SNTAGT. The CDR3 nucleotides are TGTGCCAGCAGTGACTCGGAGTCAAGGAAAAAAGTCTCCTATAATTCACCCCTCCACTTT. It encodes CASSDSESRKKVSYNSPLHF.

The chain recombines TRBV24-1 with TRBJ1-4; D may be TRBD1 (6 bases). This CDR3 has 11 amino acids. V was shortened by 12 bases and J by 8 bases, with 12 bases between the two germline ends. CDR1 and CDR2 (germline): KGHDR, SFDVKD. In DNA form, the CDR3 reads TGTGCCGTTGGACAGTACGAAAAACTGTTTTTT. Translated: CAVGQYEKLFF.

V is TRBV30 and J is TRBJ2-2; perhaps TRBD1 as D (5 bases). V shed 0 bases and J shed 0 bases, with 8 bases lying between them. Germline CDR1 GTSNPN, CDR2 SVGIG (reference sequence). This CDR3 comprises 15 residues. The CDR3 region has the DNA TGTGCCTGGAGTGTATTGGGGCCGAACACCGGGGAGCTGTTTTTT. This encodes CAWSVLGPNTGELFF. Together with reference TRBV30 and TRBJ2-2, the CDR3 gives the full variable domain: SQTIHQWPATLVQPVGSPLSLECTVEGTSNPNLYWYRQAAGRGLQLLFYSVGIGQISSEVPQNLSASRPQDRQFILSSKKLLLSDSGFYLCAWSVLGPNTGELFFGEGSRLTVL.

The CDR3 nucleotides are TGTGCCAGCAGTTACGGGGGGGCCGGGTACAATGAGCAGTTCTTC. This gives the protein CASSYGGAGYNEQFF. The chain uses TRBV6-2 or TRBV6-3 and TRBJ2-1; D is perhaps TRBD2 (7 bases). Germline V gene data show CDR1 as MNHEY and CDR2 as SVGEGT. This CDR3 region has 15 residues. Trimming shortened V by 2 bases and J by 4 bases, and 12 bases separated the two germline ends.

The rearrangement uses TRBV19 and TRBJ1-2; 7 bases are shared with TRBD1. V lost 3 bases, J lost 4 bases, and 8 bases stayed unmatched. Germline V gene lookup returns CDR1 LNHDA and CDR2 SQIVND (reference sequence). This CDR3 comprises 15 residues. CDR3 in amino acids: CASSITGDFPYGYTF. In nucleotides, the CDR3 is TGTGCCAGTAGTATTACAGGGGATTTTCCCTATGGCTACACCTTC.

This chain joins TRBV7-3 and TRBJ2-5; 11 positions match TRBD1. After removal of 5 bases from V and 5 bases from J, the junction contained 7 bases not matched to a gene. This CDR3 region has 15 residues. Germline V gene sequence: CDR1 SGHTA, CDR2 FQGTGA. This chain's CDR3 is CASSRDRGVGETQYF. CDR3 DNA: TGTGCCAGCAGCCGGGACAGGGGGGTCGGGGAGACCCAGTACTTC.

This sequence joins TRBV28 and TRBJ2-3, with 10 bases aligning to TRBD2. Germline CDR1 MDHEN, CDR2 SYDVKM. The CDR3 is made up of 16 amino acids. The V gene end was trimmed by 5 bases and the J gene end by 1 base; junction bases not matched to a gene: 6. Here the CDR3 reads CASSLSGGGGTDTQYF. As DNA, the CDR3 is TGTGCCAGCAGTCTAAGCGGGGGGGGTGGCACAGATACGCAGTATTTT.

The sample holds one count of this clone. This sequence joins TRBV18 and TRBJ2-7, with D perhaps matching TRBD2 (5 bases). Between the trimmed V and J ends, which lost 0 bases and 4 bases, there was a span of 7 bases. Germline CDR1 and CDR2: KGHSH and LQKENI. The CDR3 is made up of 13 amino acids. This CDR3 reads CASSPPPGYEQYF. In nucleotides, the CDR3 is TGTGCCAGCTCACCACCACCGGGGTACGAGCAGTACTTC.

The chain couples TRBV2 to TRBJ1-4; 8 nucleotides agree with TRBD1. CDR1 and CDR2 from the germline V gene are SNHLY and FYNNEI. The trim removed 8 bases at V and 4 bases at J, leaving 9 bases unmatched. The CDR3 length is 15 residues. The CDR3 sequence is CASGGRGLSNEKLFF. The DNA for the CDR3 is TGTGCCAGCGGCGGCAGGGGGCTGAGTAATGAAAAACTGTTTTTT.

This sequence joins TRBV10-2 and TRBJ2-2; D perhaps matches TRBD1 (5 bases). The V gene lost 10 bases and the J gene lost 4 bases, with 13 bases spanning the gap. CDR3 size: 13 residues. Germline loops: CDR1 WSHSY, CDR2 SAAADI. CDR3 sequence: CATPRQSTGELFF. CDR3 DNA: TGCGCCACCCCCCGACAGAGCACCGGGGAGCTGTTTTTT.

V is TRBV30 and J is TRBJ2-5; D possibly corresponds to TRBD1 (6 bases). Germline V gives CDR1 GTSNPN, CDR2 SVGIG (reference sequence). The CDR3 is 14 amino acids. V was trimmed by 0 bases and J by 2 bases, leaving 10 bases between them. CDR3 nucleotides: TGTGCCTGGAGTGTAGGAGGACAGCAAGAGACCCAGTACTTC. This gives the protein CAWSVGGQQETQYF.

The chain has TRBV29-1 and TRBJ1-4, with D uncertain. Trimming removed 4 bases from V and 8 bases from J, with 14 bases in between. The CDR3 sequence is 13 residues long. Per germline, CDR1 SQVTM and CDR2 ANQGSEA. The CDR3 protein is CSVGFLPGEKLFF. CDR3 in DNA: TGCAGCGTTGGATTTTTACCGGGGGAAAAACTGTTTTTT.

The J gene is TRBJ1-2, the V gene TRBV2; D possibly corresponds to TRBD1 (5 bases). The ends were cut back, 2 bases at V and 6 bases at J, with 13 bases in the middle. The CDR3 length is 14 residues. Per germline, CDR1 SNHLY and CDR2 FYNNEI. The CDR3 region is CASSEQGNVDGYTF. In nucleotides, the CDR3 is TGTGCCAGCAGTGAACAGGGAAATGTGGATGGCTACACCTTC. The variable domain in full, completed from reference TRBV2 and TRBJ1-2, reads EPEVTQTPSHQVTQMGQEVILRCVPISNHLYFYWYRQILGQKVEFLVSFYNNEISEKSEIFDDQFSVERPDGSNFTLKIRSTKLEDSAMYFCASSEQGNVDGYTFGSGTRLTVV.

V usage is TRBV11-2 and J usage is TRBJ1-1; TRBD1 aligns across 11 bases. There are 16 residues in the CDR3. The J segment lost 4 bases and the V segment lost 5 bases, leaving 9 bases of the junction unmatched. CDR1 and CDR2 from the germline V gene are SGHAT and FQNNGV. CDR3 loop: CASSPGQGARGTEAFF. CDR3 nucleotides: TGTGCCAGCAGCCCCGGACAGGGGGCGCGGGGCACTGAAGCTTTCTTT. The variable domain in full, completed from reference TRBV11-2 and TRBJ1-1, reads EAGVAQSPRYKIIEKRQSVAFWCNPISGHATLYWYQQILGQGPKLLIQFQNNGVVDDSQLPKDRFSAERLKGVDSTLKIQPAKLEDSAVYLCASSPGQGARGTEAFFGQGTRLTVV.

This clone came up once. This CDR3 reads CASSEWDRDGYTF. In DNA, the CDR3 is TGTGCCAGCAGTGAATGGGACAGGGATGGCTACACCTTC. The chain links TRBV2 to TRBJ1-2; 9 nucleotides agree with TRBD1. The V gene's germline CDR1 is SNHLY and CDR2 FYNNEI. This CDR3 spans 13 amino acids. V lost 2 bases, J lost 6 bases, and 1 base stayed unmatched.

The chain employs TRBV4-1 and TRBJ2-7, with D hard to call. CDR1 is MGHRA and CDR2 is YSYEKL in the germline V gene. The CDR3 sequence is 13 residues long. Trimming stripped 1 base from V and 2 bases from J, with 6 bases between. CDR3 amino acids: CASSQGPAYEQYF. DNA of the CDR3: TGCGCCAGCAGCCAAGGGCCAGCCTACGAGCAGTACTTC.

V usage is TRBV7-9 and J usage is TRBJ1-2, with no clear D. V was shortened by 5 bases and J by 10 bases, with 26 bases between the two germline ends. This CDR3 comprises 16 residues. Germline V gene sequence: CDR1 SEHNR, CDR2 FQNEAQ (reference sequence). This chain's CDR3 is CASSPPVSGRLDDYTF. CDR3 nucleotides: TGTGCCAGCAGCCCCCCGGTGAGTGGCAGGCTTGATGACTACACCTTC.

This chain joins TRBV30 and TRBJ1-2, with TRBD1 as a possible D gene (6 bases). Germline CDR1 is GTSNPN and CDR2 is SVGIG (reference sequence). Trimming pared 3 bases from V and 5 bases from J, leaving 22 bases between. The CDR3 contains 16 residues. The CDR3 region has the DNA TGTGCCTGGAGGTCTCAGGGGATCCGAGAGGATTATGGCTACACCTTC. Translation: CAWRSQGIREDYGYTF.

This clone occurred once. CDR3 sequence (DNA): TGTGCCAGCGTTAGGACAGGGCCTAACACTGAAGCTTTCTTT. This gives the protein CASVRTGPNTEAFF. The chain is built from TRBV2 and TRBJ1-1; 8 bases are a match to TRBD1. Germline-derived CDR1 and CDR2 are SNHLY and FYNNEI. J lost 2 bases, V lost 8 bases, and 7 bases had no gene match. The CDR3 consists of 14 residues.

The chain is built from TRBV7-9 and TRBJ2-6, with a tentative D call TRBD1 (5 bases). The ends were cut back, 1 base at V and 10 bases at J, with 8 bases in the middle. Germline lookup yields CDR1 SEHNR and CDR2 FQNEAQ (reference sequence). This CDR3 comprises 13 residues. In nucleotides, the CDR3 is TGTGCCAGCAGCTTAGGAGCAGGGAACGTCCTGACTTTC. This translates into CASSLGAGNVLTF.

J is TRBJ1-1 and V is TRBV2; a weak D match, TRBD1 (6 bases). This CDR3 region has 14 residues. Germline V gene data show CDR1 as SNHLY and CDR2 as FYNNEI. Trimming left V 5 bases short and J 1 base short, with 11 bases between. CDR3 sequence reads: CASSPGTPNTEAFF. The CDR3 bases are TGTGCCAGCAGTCCCGGGACACCGAACACTGAAGCTTTCTTT. The full variable domain, completed using reference TRBV2 and TRBJ1-1, is EPEVTQTPSHQVTQMGQEVILRCVPISNHLYFYWYRQILGQKVEFLVSFYNNEISEKSEIFDDQFSVERPDGSNFTLKIRSTKLEDSAMYFCASSPGTPNTEAFFGQGTRLTVV.

The chain has TRBV5-6 and TRBJ1-1; unclear D gene. The CDR3 sequence is 12 residues long. V was pared by 4 bases and J by 5 bases, with 9 bases between. Per germline, CDR1 SGHDT and CDR2 YYEEEE. This CDR3 is CASSIGGTEAFF. For the CDR3, the DNA is TGTGCCAGCAGCATCGGAGGGACTGAAGCTTTCTTT.